The 32 T cell receptor beta chains reported below all come from one sample, sequenced in a study of shared clonotypes between healthy human individuals (dated by TCRdb to about 2020). Library construction relied on the immunoSEQ multiplex PCR assay. TCRdb carries this immuneACCESS record with in-frame sequences only. Its versions omit some clonotypes, under half of them owing to an unresolved V gene in the studies checked, with the rest unexplained. The sample includes approximately 92,000 clones, with around 68% observed a single time. Roughly 50% of the sample comes from the top ten. Source material: memory CD8+ T cells sorted from blood. The label giving this sample's cell subset or site can be read as: CD45RO+ cells pooled with CCR7-negative TemRA cells. The receptors here all came from a man aged 30-40 years in good health.

This clone was detected a few times. The chain carries TRBV11-2 and TRBJ2-7; D not resolved. CDR1 is SGHAT and CDR2 is FQNNGV in the germline V gene. CDR3 length: 13 residues. V lost 5 bases and J 7 bases, leaving 15 bases between the germline ends. CDR3 loop: CASSLSLQQEQYF. As DNA, the CDR3 is TGTGCCAGCAGCCTCTCCCTCCAACAAGAGCAGTACTTC.

As for this clone: The sample has other DNA sequences that encode this CDR3 too. The rearrangement links TRBV29-1 to TRBJ2-3; D is unresolved. The CDR3 has 10 residues. Trimming removed 3 bases at V and 2 bases at J, with 0 bases between. Germline lookup yields CDR1 SQVTM and CDR2 ANQGSEA. CDR3 protein: CSVDTDTQYF. CDR3 in DNA: TGCAGCGTTGACACAGATACGCAGTATTTT.

The chain joins TRBV10-3 to TRBJ2-1, with D possibly matching TRBD1 (5 bases). Germline-derived CDR1 and CDR2 are ENHRY and SYGVKD. V was pared by 8 bases and J by 7 bases, with 15 bases between. The CDR3 is 13 amino acids. The CDR3 reads CAIEQENLNEQFF. The CDR3 DNA sequence: TGTGCCATCGAACAGGAGAACCTTAATGAGCAGTTCTTC.

This rearrangement joins TRBV23-1 to TRBJ2-7; the D gene is possibly TRBD1 (5 bases). TRBV23-1 belongs to the ORF category, with a function that is uncertain. V gave up 7 bases and J gave up 2 bases, with 12 bases separating them. This CDR3 contains 13 residues. This CDR3 is CASIRQSAYEQYF. CDR3 nucleotides: TGCGCCAGCATCCGACAGTCCGCCTACGAGCAGTACTTC.

V usage is TRBV10-2 and J usage is TRBJ2-7, with D hard to call. The CDR3 totals 14 residues. Trimming shortened V by 2 bases and J by 0 bases, and 8 bases separated the two germline ends. Per germline, CDR1 WSHSY and CDR2 SAAADI. CDR3 sequence reads: CASSEDHSSYEQYF. CDR3 coding DNA: TGCGCCAGCAGTGAGGACCACAGCTCCTACGAGCAGTACTTC.

The rearrangement links TRBV29-1 to TRBJ2-1; D gene ambiguous. The germline V gene has CDR1 SQVTM and CDR2 ANQGSEA. The CDR3 runs 15 residues. The V end was cut by 0 bases, the J end by 7 bases, with 16 bases between. CDR3 loop: CSVEDPPKELNEQFF. CDR3 nucleotide sequence: TGCAGCGTTGAAGATCCCCCGAAGGAGCTTAATGAGCAGTTCTTC.

This clone was seen only once. This chain joins TRBV18 and TRBJ1-5; 8 bases align to TRBD1. CDR1 is KGHSH and CDR2 is LQKENI in the germline V gene. V lost 6 bases to trimming and J lost 6 bases; unmatched junction nucleotides: 10. The CDR3 contains 15 residues. The CDR3 protein is CASSLDREVVQPQHF. Here the CDR3 DNA reads TGTGCCAGCTCGCTGGACAGGGAGGTGGTTCAGCCCCAGCATTTT.

The J gene is TRBJ2-4, the V gene TRBV6-1, with a weak D call TRBD2 (5 bases). CDR1 and CDR2 (germline): MNHNS, SASEGT. This CDR3 comprises 14 residues. V shed 1 base and J shed 5 bases, with 9 bases lying between them. The CDR3 loop is CASSEVGSQNIQYF. CDR3 in DNA: TGTGCCAGCAGTGAAGTAGGGAGCCAAAACATTCAGTACTTC.

This clone was seen only a few times. The chain joins TRBV14 to TRBJ2-7; no clear D gene. The CDR3 has 15 residues. The ends were cut back, 2 bases at V and 5 bases at J, with 16 bases in the middle. In germline, CDR1 is SGHDN, CDR2 FVKESK. This chain's CDR3 is CASSQFQEPTNEQYF. In nucleotides, the CDR3 is TGTGCCAGCAGCCAATTCCAGGAGCCTACGAACGAGCAGTACTTC.

The chain links TRBV5-1 to TRBJ2-6, with D perhaps assigned TRBD1 or TRBD2 (6 bases each). The germline V and J ends were trimmed by 3 bases and 0 bases, with 16 bases remaining between them. The CDR3 is 18 residues long. Germline V gives CDR1 SGHRS, CDR2 YFSETQ. The CDR3 loop is CASSSGGTSGSGANVLTF. The CDR3 DNA reads TGCGCCAGCAGCTCCGGCGGGACATCCGGCTCTGGGGCCAACGTCCTGACTTTC.

This chain links TRBV6-1 with TRBJ1-5, with 8 positions matching TRBD1. Germline CDR1 reads MNHNS; CDR2 reads SASEGT. This CDR3 has 18 residues. V lost 2 bases and J lost 0; bases outside the gene matches: 9. CDR3: CASSENRGQGYSNQPQHF. In nucleotides, the CDR3 is TGTGCCAGCAGTGAAAACCGCGGACAGGGCTATAGCAATCAGCCCCAGCATTTT.

This sequence joins TRBV9 and TRBJ2-7, with unresolved D. The CDR3 is 14 amino acids. In germline, CDR1 is SGDLS, CDR2 YYNGEE. V lost 0 bases and J 1 base, leaving 8 bases between the germline ends. CDR3 loop: CASSVDPDSYEQYF. The CDR3 DNA sequence: TGTGCCAGCAGCGTAGATCCAGATTCCTACGAGCAGTACTTC.

Notes on this clone: Distinct nucleotide sequences in the sample also encode this CDR3. V is TRBV9 and J is TRBJ2-7; D ambiguous. Germline assignment: CDR1 SGDLS and CDR2 YYNGEE. The CDR3 is 13 amino acids. V gave up 3 bases and J gave up 1 base, with 8 bases separating them. The DNA for the CDR3 is TGTGCCAGCAGCGCCTACAATTCCTACGAGCAGTACTTC. It specifies CASSAYNSYEQYF. Full variable domain (remainder filled in from reference TRBV9 and TRBJ2-7): DSGVTQTPKHLITATGQRVTLRCSPRSGDLSVYWYQQSLDQGLQFLIQYYNGEERAKGNILERFSAQQFPDLHSELNLSSLELGDSALYFCASSAYNSYEQYFGPGTRLTVT.

This chain joins TRBV2 and TRBJ2-7; either TRBD1 or TRBD2 may supply D (5 bases each). Trimming stripped 5 bases from V and 2 bases from J, with 16 bases between. This CDR3 is built from 15 residues. Looked up from germline, CDR1 is SNHLY and CDR2 is FYNNEI. The CDR3 here is CASSKTGTATYEQYF. The DNA of the CDR3 is TGTGCCAGCAGTAAAACCGGGACCGCCACCTACGAGCAGTACTTC.

The chain joins TRBV18 to TRBJ2-5; D unresolved. Trimming pared 3 bases from V and 2 bases from J, leaving 7 bases between. The length of the CDR3 is 13 residues. Germline V gene sequence: CDR1 KGHSH, CDR2 LQKENI. The DNA for the CDR3 is TGTGCCAGCTCACCCCAACCGCAAGAGACCCAGTACTTC. Protein: CASSPQPQETQYF.

CDR3 sequence: CATRTDMGATNEKLFF. The CDR3 nucleotides are TGTGCCACCAGAACCGACATGGGGGCCACTAATGAAAAACTGTTTTTT. This rearrangement joins TRBV15 to TRBJ1-4; a weak D match, TRBD1 (6 bases). This CDR3 is built from 16 residues. Trimming pared 6 bases from V and 2 bases from J, leaving 16 bases between. CDR1 and CDR2 from the germline V gene are LNHNV and YYDKDF (reference sequence).

Worth noting for this clone: A much larger clone lies one base from this, so it may be a read error. Other DNA sequences in this sample translate to the same CDR3. CDR3 region: CASSYEARGNTEAFF. The CDR3 nucleotides are TGTGCCAGCAGTTACGAGGCCAGGGGGAACACTGAAGCTTTCTTT. The chain links TRBV6-6 to TRBJ1-1, with D perhaps matching TRBD1 (6 bases). The germline V gene encodes CDR1 MNHNY and CDR2 SVGAGI (reference sequence). V lost 2 bases and J 1 base, leaving 11 bases between the germline ends. CDR3 length: 15 residues.

Ten or more counts support this clone. The chain uses TRBV28 and TRBJ2-7; 7 bases are shared with TRBD1. The CDR3 consists of 12 residues. Trimming at V came to 7 bases and at J to 6 bases, leaving 6 bases not matched to a gene. Germline V gene lookup returns CDR1 MDHEN and CDR2 SYDVKM. The CDR3 loop reads CASTGGNFEQYF. The CDR3 DNA is TGTGCCAGCACAGGGGGAAACTTCGAGCAGTACTTC.

CDR3 nucleotide sequence: TGCGCCAGCAGCTACTCACAAGCGGGAGGAGGGGACGGTGAGCAGTTCTTC. It encodes CASSYSQAGGGDGEQFF. This sequence joins TRBV5-1 and TRBJ2-1; the match to TRBD2 covers 9 bases. Germline V gene data show CDR1 as SGHRS and CDR2 as YFSETQ. This CDR3 region has 17 residues. Germline trimming cut 3 bases from V and 9 bases from J; bases unmatched to any gene: 16.

This chain's CDR3 is CASSSATGAHTEAFF. CDR3 nucleotides: TGTGCCAGCAGCTCGGCGACAGGGGCCCACACTGAAGCTTTCTTT. The rearrangement uses TRBV5-4 and TRBJ1-1; TRBD1 aligns across 8 bases. J was trimmed by 3 bases and V by 3 bases; bases with no gene match: 7. The CDR3 has 15 residues. Germline assignment: CDR1 SGHNT and CDR2 YYREEE (reference sequence).

This chain joins TRBV25-1 and TRBJ2-2; 13 nucleotides line up with TRBD2. V was clipped by 6 bases and J by 6 bases; unmatched bases: 7. CDR3 length: 16 amino acids. Germline CDR1 reads MGHDK; CDR2 reads SYGVNS. CDR3 residues: CASSPTSGRGAGELFF. The CDR3 nucleotides read TGTGCCAGCAGCCCAACTAGCGGGAGGGGGGCCGGGGAGCTGTTTTTT. The full variable domain, with the rest looked up from reference TRBV25-1 and TRBJ2-2, is EADIYQTPRYLVIGTGKKITLECSQTMGHDKMYWYQQDPGMELHLIHYSYGVNSTEKGDLSSESTVSRIRTEHFPLTLESARPSHTSQYLCASSPTSGRGAGELFFGEGSRLTVL.

This chain joins TRBV7-8 and TRBJ2-3; 9 bases agree with TRBD1. V gave up 3 bases and J gave up 2 bases; unmatched junction bases: 6. CDR1 SGHVS and CDR2 FQNEAQ come from the germline V gene. The CDR3 is 16 residues long. Here the CDR3 DNA reads TGTGCCAGCAGCTTCTGGGACAGGGCCTCCACAGATACGCAGTATTTT. Protein sequence: CASSFWDRASTDTQYF.

The rearrangement links TRBV10-1 to TRBJ2-7, with a weak D call TRBD2 (6 bases). The germline V gene encodes CDR1 WNHNN and CDR2 SYGVQD (reference sequence). CDR3 size: 15 residues. V lost 3 bases and J 6 bases, leaving 18 bases between the germline ends. The CDR3 spells CASSEGLIWASEQYF. For the CDR3, the DNA is TGCGCCAGCAGTGAAGGACTAATCTGGGCCTCCGAGCAGTACTTC.

This clone was detected only once. The chain employs TRBV7-8 and TRBJ2-1, with 10 nucleotides matching TRBD1. Germline V gives CDR1 SGHVS, CDR2 FQNEAQ. Losses at the gene ends were 5 bases for V and 8 bases for J; bases not matched to a gene: 15. CDR3 length: 17 residues. CDR3: CASSQRGTGVLVDEQFF. CDR3 coding DNA: TGTGCCAGCAGCCAAAGGGGGACAGGGGTATTAGTGGATGAGCAGTTCTTC.

The chain links TRBV5-4 to TRBJ2-7; 10 nucleotides match TRBD2. This CDR3 has 15 amino acids. CDR1 is SGHNT, CDR2 YYREEE, per germline (reference sequence). J lost 5 bases, V lost 3 bases, and 8 bases had no gene match. The CDR3 is CASSSTGTSVNEQYF. CDR3 DNA sequence: TGTGCCAGCAGCTCCACGGGGACTAGCGTTAACGAGCAGTACTTC.

This clone was detected only once. The V call is TRBV7-6, the J call TRBJ2-5; no reliable D call. The CDR3 has 14 amino acids. Germline CDR1 reads SGHVS; CDR2 reads FNYEAQ. The ends were cut back, 7 bases at V and 5 bases at J, with 17 bases in the middle. CDR3 sequence reads: CASKVVGPLETQYF. The CDR3 DNA reads TGTGCCAGCAAGGTGGTCGGGCCTTTGGAGACCCAGTACTTC.

The table lists this clone with a few counts. This rearrangement joins TRBV5-5 to TRBJ2-7; D is uncertain. Per the germline V gene, CDR1 is SGHKS and CDR2 is YYEKEE (reference sequence). This CDR3 spans 13 amino acids. V lost 10 bases and J lost 0, with 14 bases in between. The CDR3 region is CAVQREDSYEQYF. DNA of the CDR3: TGTGCCGTGCAGAGAGAGGACTCCTACGAGCAGTACTTC.

This clone occurred a few times. J is TRBJ2-3 and V is TRBV6-6; tentative D call: TRBD1 (5 bases). The germline V and J ends were trimmed by 8 bases and 11 bases, with 17 bases remaining between them. Germline V CDR1 and CDR2: MNHNY, SVGAGI (reference sequence). The CDR3 totals 12 residues. CDR3 loop: CASAVSGLRQYF. For the CDR3, the DNA is TGTGCCAGCGCGGTCTCAGGGCTGAGGCAGTATTTT.

This clone has only a few counts. This chain joins TRBV4-2 and TRBJ1-5; D possibly corresponds to TRBD1 (5 bases). The ends were cut back, 4 bases at V and 3 bases at J, with 10 bases in the middle. Germline CDR1 and CDR2: LGHNA and YNFKEQ. The CDR3 totals 14 residues. Here the CDR3 reads CASSRAGANQPQHF. CDR3 coding DNA: TGTGCCAGCAGCCGTGCCGGGGCCAATCAGCCCCAGCATTTT.

This clone was counted only a few times. The chain carries TRBV7-2 and TRBJ2-1, with 11 bases matching TRBD1. The CDR3 runs to 14 residues. Germline V CDR1 and CDR2: SGHTA, FQGNSA. V shed 5 bases and J 7 bases; nucleotides not matched to a gene: 4. Written as DNA, the CDR3 is TGTGCCAGCAGCCACGGGACAGGGGGGAATGAGCAGTTCTTC. This gives the protein CASSHGTGGNEQFF.

The chain has TRBV5-1 and TRBJ2-5; D possibly corresponds to TRBD2 (6 bases). Germline CDR1 reads SGHRS; CDR2 reads YFSETQ. The CDR3 is 16 amino acids. Deletions cut 3 bases from V and 1 base from J, with 16 bases between. CDR3 residues: CASSSTGGSVQETQYF. CDR3 coding DNA: TGCGCCAGCAGCTCGACCGGGGGTAGCGTCCAAGAGACCCAGTACTTC.

The V and J genes are TRBV27 and TRBJ2-3, with D hard to call. Per germline, CDR1 MNHEY and CDR2 SMNVEV (reference sequence). The CDR3 loop spans 13 amino acids. V gave up 2 bases and J gave up 4 bases, with 7 bases separating them. CDR3: CASSLISPDTQYF. In DNA, the CDR3 is TGTGCCAGCAGTTTAATCTCTCCAGATACGCAGTATTTT.